The 30 T cell receptor beta chains below come from one sample, sequenced in a study of blood T cell repertoires in COVID-19. Profiling relied on immunoSEQ multiplex PCR, and the TCRdb table lists in-frame clones only, not all of them. The sample consists of nearly 200,000 clones, about 80% of them appearing once. The sample comprised peripheral blood. The receptors were sampled from a human donor with acute or convalescent COVID-19. The donor label of this sample is uncertain.

The chain joins TRBV4-2 to TRBJ1-3; TRBD1 agrees at 7 bases. This CDR3 contains 18 residues. V lost 1 base, J lost 1 base, and 10 bases stayed unmatched. The germline V gene encodes CDR1 LGHNA and CDR2 YNFKEQ. The CDR3 spells CASSQGDRAGGSGNTIYF. Written as DNA, the CDR3 is TGTGCCAGCAGCCAAGGTGACAGGGCAGGTGGATCTGGAAACACCATATATTTT.

V gene TRBV6-5 combines with J gene TRBJ2-5; the D gene is possibly TRBD2 (5 bases). The CDR3 sequence is 13 residues long. V gave up 2 bases and J gave up 5 bases, with 9 bases separating them. The germline V gene encodes CDR1 MNHEY and CDR2 SVGAGI. CDR3 nucleotides: TGTGCCAGCAGTTACCCCGGGAAGGAGACCCAGTACTTC. Its protein is CASSYPGKETQYF.

The chain couples TRBV7-9 to TRBJ1-1, with a weak D call TRBD1 (6 bases). The CDR3 is 14 amino acids. Per the germline V gene, CDR1 is SEHNR and CDR2 is FQNEAQ (reference sequence). Between the trimmed V and J ends, which lost 3 bases and 6 bases, there was a span of 14 bases. The CDR3 sequence: CASSFEGQTAEAFF. The CDR3 DNA reads as TGTGCCAGCAGCTTCGAGGGACAAACCGCTGAAGCTTTCTTT.

This clone was seen once. The chain combines TRBV9 with TRBJ2-6; perhaps TRBD2 as D (5 bases). Germline V gives CDR1 SGDLS, CDR2 YYNGEE. The V end lost 3 bases, the J end lost 4 bases, and 11 bases lay between the germline ends. This CDR3 region has 15 residues. The CDR3 DNA follows: TGTGCCAGCAGCGGTGGAGGTCGCGGGGCCAACGTCCTGACTTTC. Its translation is CASSGGGRGANVLTF.

This rearrangement joins TRBV7-3 to TRBJ2-1; 13 nucleotides line up with TRBD2. Trimming removed 5 bases from V and 10 bases from J; junction bases left unmatched: 5. The CDR3 consists of 14 residues. From germline, CDR1 is SGHTA and CDR2 FQGTGA. The CDR3 nucleotides read TGTGCCAGCAGCCCCCGGACTAGCGGGGGCGAGCAGTTCTTC. Translating gives CASSPRTSGGEQFF.

The V and J genes are TRBV25-1 and TRBJ2-7, with unresolved D. V was pared by 0 bases and J by 0 bases, with 12 bases between. CDR3 size: 16 residues. CDR1 is MGHDK and CDR2 is SYGVNS in the germline V gene. The CDR3 DNA follows: TGTGCCAGCAGTGAATATCAGCGACCTACCTCCTACGAGCAGTACTTC. The encoded protein is CASSEYQRPTSYEQYF.

This chain joins TRBV3-1 (or the pseudogene TRBV3-2) and TRBJ2-1; D perhaps matches TRBD2 (6 bases). Germline CDR1 is LGHDT and CDR2 is YNNKEL (reference sequence). This CDR3 spans 14 amino acids. Trimming took off 1 base at V and 8 bases at J, with 12 bases between the two ends. This CDR3 is CASSQAGVVYEQFF. The DNA for the CDR3 is TGTGCCAGCAGCCAAGCGGGAGTGGTCTATGAGCAGTTCTTC.

The chain combines TRBV7-2 with TRBJ1-2; possibly TRBD1 for D (6 bases). This CDR3 is 18 amino acids long. With 1 base removed from V and 2 bases from J, the gap between germline ends came to 20 bases. Germline CDR1 SGHTA, CDR2 FQGNSA. CDR3 residues: CASSLEGQGIGANYGYTF. The CDR3 DNA follows: TGTGCCAGCAGCTTAGAGGGGCAGGGGATAGGGGCGAACTATGGCTACACCTTC.

On this clone itself: The junction departs from the called germline gene at one end, perhaps through a read error. The chain couples TRBV2 to TRBJ1-4; unclear D gene. This CDR3 spans 11 amino acids. The germline gives CDR1 SNHLY, CDR2 FYNNEI. As DNA, the CDR3 is TGTGCCAGCTTAGTGGAGGGCCAAGTGAGTTTT. This translates into CASLVEGQVSF.

The chain joins TRBV29-1 to TRBJ1-1; TRBD1 matches 7 bases. This CDR3 has 15 amino acids. Trimming removed 6 bases from V and 0 bases from J; junction bases left unmatched: 10. Germline V gene lookup returns CDR1 SQVTM and CDR2 ANQGSEA. The CDR3 nucleotides read TGCAGCGTACTGGGATACAGGGGCTTGAACACTGAAGCTTTCTTT. This translates into CSVLGYRGLNTEAFF.

The chain uses TRBV24-1 and TRBJ2-2; 7 bases align to TRBD1. The junction had 10 bases not matched to a gene; V was cut back by 10 bases and J by 6 bases. Germline assignment: CDR1 KGHDR and CDR2 SFDVKD. CDR3 length equals 14 residues. CDR3: CATGVQGKAGELFF. As DNA, the CDR3 is TGTGCCACGGGGGTACAGGGGAAGGCCGGGGAGCTGTTTTTT.

V gene TRBV28 combines with J gene TRBJ2-3, with 12 bases fitting TRBD2. Per germline, CDR1 MDHEN and CDR2 SYDVKM. V shed 3 bases and J 6 bases; nucleotides not matched to a gene: 13. CDR3 length: 18 residues. Here the CDR3 reads CASSFIWASGRAWDTQYF. CDR3 sequence (DNA): TGTGCCAGCAGTTTCATATGGGCTAGCGGGAGGGCCTGGGATACGCAGTATTTT.

This sequence joins TRBV19 and TRBJ2-2, with 9 bases matching TRBD2. Per the germline V gene, CDR1 is LNHDA and CDR2 is SQIVND (reference sequence). With V trimmed by 3 bases and J by 0 bases, 2 bases remained unmatched. CDR3 length: 16 amino acids. The CDR3 reads CASSMTSGPNTGELFF. DNA for the CDR3: TGTGCCAGTAGTATGACTAGCGGCCCGAACACCGGGGAGCTGTTTTTT.

This rearrangement joins TRBV30 to TRBJ1-2; D gene ambiguous. Trimming took 1 base from V and 4 from J, leaving 7 bases between them. The CDR3 spans 12 residues. From germline, CDR1 is GTSNPN and CDR2 SVGIG (reference sequence). The CDR3 loop is CAWSADAYGYTF. The CDR3 DNA is TGTGCCTGGAGTGCAGATGCCTATGGCTACACCTTC.

V usage is TRBV5-1 and J usage is TRBJ2-5; the match to TRBD2 covers 12 bases. Germline V lookup: CDR1 SGHRS, CDR2 YFSETQ. Trimming cost V 1 base and J 5 bases; bases outside gene matches: 9. The CDR3 contains 17 residues. The CDR3 nucleotides are TGCGCCAGCAGCTTGACGCTCGGACTAGCGGGACAGGAGACCCAGTACTTC. Its translation: CASSLTLGLAGQETQYF.

This clone has just one count. This chain joins TRBV7-8 and TRBJ2-7; 11 bases are a match to TRBD1. Germline V lookup: CDR1 SGHVS, CDR2 FQNEAQ. Trimming took 5 bases from V and 3 from J; bases not matched to a gene: 6. This CDR3 comprises 15 residues. For the CDR3, the DNA is TGTGCCAGCAGCACCCTGGGACAGGGGGTCTACGAGCAGTACTTC. Translation gives CASSTLGQGVYEQYF.

V usage is TRBV11-2 and J usage is TRBJ1-3; 7 nucleotides align to TRBD1. J gave up 2 bases and V 5 bases, and 9 bases lay outside the gene matches. Per the germline V gene, CDR1 is SGHAT and CDR2 is FQNNGV. The CDR3 has 16 amino acids. For the CDR3, the DNA is TGTGCCAGCAGCCACAGACAGGGAACGGCTGGAAACACCATATATTTT. As protein: CASSHRQGTAGNTIYF.

The rearrangement joins TRBV2 to TRBJ2-4, with a tentative D call TRBD1 (5 bases). CDR1 SNHLY and CDR2 FYNNEI come from the germline V gene. Trimming pared 7 bases from V and 0 bases from J, leaving 13 bases between. The CDR3 contains 15 residues. In DNA, the CDR3 is TGTGCCAGCAAGGCGCTAAGGGGAGCCAAAAACATTCAGTACTTC. Translated, it gives CASKALRGAKNIQYF.

The V call is TRBV5-1, the J call TRBJ1-1, with 9 bases identical to TRBD1. J was trimmed by 1 base and V by 1 base; bases with no gene match: 8. From germline, CDR1 is SGHRS and CDR2 YFSETQ. The CDR3 spans 17 residues. The CDR3: CASSLRPGTGQNTEAFF. The CDR3 DNA reads TGCGCCAGCAGCTTGCGTCCCGGGACAGGGCAGAACACTGAAGCTTTCTTT.

This chain links TRBV5-1 with TRBJ2-5; D unclear. V dropped 1 base and J dropped 3 bases, with 10 bases sitting between them. CDR1 is SGHRS, CDR2 YFSETQ, per germline. The CDR3 sequence is 14 residues long. The CDR3 reads CASSLQSSEETQYF. The DNA for the CDR3 is TGCGCCAGCAGCTTGCAGTCTTCAGAAGAGACCCAGTACTTC.

This rearrangement joins TRBV27 to TRBJ2-2, with a possible D match to TRBD2 (6 bases). The CDR3 has 15 residues. V was pared by 6 bases and J by 4 bases, with 15 bases between. CDR1 and CDR2 from the germline V gene are MNHEY and SMNVEV (reference sequence). DNA for the CDR3: TGTGCCAGCAGAAGACAAACCGGGGGCACCGGGGAGCTGTTTTTT. Protein sequence: CASRRQTGGTGELFF.

This chain links TRBV5-1 with TRBJ1-4, with TRBD1 matching 9 bases. Trimming cost V 7 bases and J 8 bases; bases outside gene matches: 12. The CDR3 has 15 amino acids. CDR1 and CDR2 from the germline V gene are SGHRS and YFSETQ. CDR3 in DNA: TGCGCCAGCGGGCCCACAGGGGGCGCGGACGAAAAACTGTTTTTT. Translation gives CASGPTGGADEKLFF. Full variable domain (remainder filled in from reference TRBV5-1 and TRBJ1-4): KAGVTQTPRYLIKTRGQQVTLSCSPISGHRSVSWYQQTPGQGLQFLFEYFSETQRNKGNFPGRFSGRQFSNSRSEMNVSTLELGDSALYLCASGPTGGADEKLFFGSGTQLSVL.

The chain couples TRBV6-5 to TRBJ1-1; D gene uncertain. Germline V CDR1 and CDR2: MNHEY, SVGAGI. With 8 bases removed from V and 1 base from J, the gap between germline ends came to 5 bases. This CDR3 is 11 amino acids long. CDR3 DNA sequence: TGTGCCAGCCGAGAGAACACTGAAGCTTTCTTT. Its translation is CASRENTEAFF.

The chain employs TRBV2 and TRBJ2-1, with no clear D. Germline V gene lookup returns CDR1 SNHLY and CDR2 FYNNEI. V lost 7 bases and J lost 7, with 17 bases in between. The CDR3 loop spans 14 amino acids. This chain's CDR3 is CASTLVFGKNEQFF. The CDR3 DNA follows: TGTGCCAGCACCCTAGTTTTTGGAAAGAATGAGCAGTTCTTC.

The gene calls are TRBV5-4 and TRBJ2-1; tentatively, D is TRBD1 (6 bases). V lost 4 bases to trimming and J lost 8 bases, with 10 bases between them. Germline CDR1 and CDR2: SGHNT and YYREEE (reference sequence). CDR3 length: 12 residues. In DNA, the CDR3 is TGTGCCAGCAGCCTAGGGGGTGATGAGCAGTTCTTC. Amino acid sequence: CASSLGGDEQFF.

This chain links TRBV7-2 with TRBJ2-7, with 8 bases lining up with TRBD2. Germline V gene sequence: CDR1 SGHTA, CDR2 FQGNSA. The CDR3 is 13 amino acids. V dropped 3 bases and J dropped 3; count of bases not matched to a gene: 1. This CDR3 is CASSLTSVYEQYF. The DNA for the CDR3 is TGTGCCAGCAGCTTGACTAGCGTCTACGAGCAGTACTTC.

Regarding this clone: The sample contains more than one DNA sequence encoding this CDR3. V usage is TRBV18 and J usage is TRBJ1-2, with 8 bases that match TRBD1. Germline CDR1 KGHSH, CDR2 LQKENI. Unmatched junction bases numbered 9, after V lost 6 bases and J lost 6 bases. The CDR3 contains 14 residues. The DNA for the CDR3 is TGTGCCAGCTCCCCCGACAGGGGAGGAAATGGCTACACCTTC. This translates into CASSPDRGGNGYTF.

The table lists this clone with a count of one. The chain couples TRBV30 to TRBJ1-2, with 7 bases identical to TRBD1. The germline V gene has CDR1 GTSNPN and CDR2 SVGIG (reference sequence). Trimming cost V 2 bases and J 4 bases; bases outside gene matches: 7. This CDR3 region has 14 residues. CDR3 in amino acids: CAWSRQGTIYGYTF. CDR3 nucleotides: TGTGCCTGGAGTAGACAGGGTACCATCTATGGCTACACCTTC.

This clone was counted between two and nine times. The chain uses TRBV5-1 and TRBJ2-2, with a possible D match to TRBD2 (5 bases). Germline CDR1 and CDR2: SGHRS and YFSETQ. V lost 5 bases and J 5 bases, leaving 16 bases between the germline ends. The CDR3 sequence is 15 residues long. Here the CDR3 DNA reads TGCGCCAGCAGTATGCTAGGGAGTGAGACCGGGGAGCTGTTTTTT. Translating gives CASSMLGSETGELFF.

This clone turned up a few times. The gene calls are TRBV29-1 and TRBJ1-6; D remains ambiguous. The CDR3 runs to 13 residues. Germline CDR1 SQVTM, CDR2 ANQGSEA. The V and J ends lost 0 bases and 12 bases respectively, with 12 bases between them. DNA for the CDR3: TGCAGCGTTGAAGATCCGTCAGGAGGACCCCTCCACTTT. This sequence encodes CSVEDPSGGPLHF. Complete variable domain (other parts from reference TRBV29-1 and TRBJ1-6): SAVISQKPSRDICQRGTSLTIQCQVDSQVTMMFWYRQQPGQSLTLIATANQGSEATYESGFVIDKFPISRPNLTFSTLTVSNMSPEDSSIYLCSVEDPSGGPLHFGNGTRLTVT.